This T cell receptor beta chain was captured in a study of radiotherapy plus CTLA-4 blockade in lung cancer. Looked up from germline, CDR1 is LNHDA and CDR2 is SQIVND (reference sequence). V was clipped by 6 bases and J by 5 bases; unmatched bases: 25. This CDR3 is built from 20 residues. Repertoires were generated with immunoSEQ multiplex PCR, while TCRdb's copy carries only in-frame clones and drops some. The table has roughly 45,000 clones, roughly 60% seen once; the top ten hold around 20%. The sequenced sample was peripheral blood, obtained from a patient treated with radiotherapy plus ipilimumab. The chain links TRBV19 to TRBJ2-5; 9 bases are a match to TRBD2. The sequence derives from a human donor with non-small cell lung cancer who had a partial response to radiotherapy plus ipilimumab. CDR3: CASSRKGQRGDFTPQETQYF. The CDR3, as DNA: TGTGCCAGTAGCCGGAAGGGGCAGCGGGGGGACTTCACGCCTCAGGAGACCCAGTACTTC.